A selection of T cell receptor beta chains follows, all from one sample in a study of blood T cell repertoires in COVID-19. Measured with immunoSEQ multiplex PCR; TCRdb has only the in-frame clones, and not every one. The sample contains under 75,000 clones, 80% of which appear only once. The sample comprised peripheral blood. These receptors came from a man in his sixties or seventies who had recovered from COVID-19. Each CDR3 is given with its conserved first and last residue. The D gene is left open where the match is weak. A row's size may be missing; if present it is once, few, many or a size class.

DNA: TGTGCCAGCCGGGAGCTGACCGAGGAGACCCAGTACTTC
CDR3: CASRELTEETQYF
J: TRBJ2-5
D: .
size: .
V: TRBV6-5

DNA: TGTGCCAGCAGCTTAACGGCCGCCTCGAACACCGGGGAGCTGTTTTTT
CDR3: CASSLTAASNTGELFF
J: TRBJ2-2
D: .
size: .
V: TRBV7-3

DNA: TGTGCCAGCAGTCCCCTTGAGGTAATGAACACTGAAGCTTTCTTT
CDR3: CASSPLEVMNTEAFF
J: TRBJ1-1
D: .
size: .
V: TRBV28

DNA: TGTGCCAGCAGTTCAGCAGTTTATACTGGGAGTGAGCAGTTCTTC
CDR3: CASSSAVYTGSEQFF
J: TRBJ2-1
D: .
size: .
V: TRBV27

DNA: TGTGCCAGCAGTGGGGGACAGGGGTTGTCCCAGTACTTC
CDR3: CASSGGQGLSQYF
J: TRBJ2-5
D: TRBD1
size: .
V: TRBV27

DNA: TGTGCCAGCAGTGCTCCCAGGGGTACAGATACGCAGTATTTT
CDR3: CASSAPRGTDTQYF
J: TRBJ2-3
D: .
size: .
V: TRBV28

DNA: TGCGCCAGCAGCCAAGATTCCAGTGGACTCTATGGCTACACCTTC
CDR3: CASSQDSSGLYGYTF
J: TRBJ1-2
D: .
size: once
V: TRBV4-3

DNA: TGTGCCAGCAGATTTGGACAGATTAACGACGAGCAGTACTTC
CDR3: CASRFGQINDEQYF
J: TRBJ2-7
D: .
size: .
V: TRBV7-2

DNA: TGTGCCAGCAGCCAAAAGGGACAGTTTAGCTCTGGAAACACCATATATTTT
CDR3: CASSQKGQFSSGNTIYF
J: TRBJ1-3
D: TRBD1
size: .
V: TRBV3-1/TRBV3-2

DNA: TGCGCCAGCAGCTTGCTCCCGAGATCACAGGGGGAGCCGGGCGGGGAGCTGTTTTTT
CDR3: CASSLLPRSQGEPGGELFF
J: TRBJ2-2
D: TRBD1
size: .
V: TRBV5-1

DNA: TGTGCCAGCAGCAGCGGGGTTACCAACGATGAGCAGTTCTTC
CDR3: CASSSGVTNDEQFF
J: TRBJ2-1
D: TRBD2
size: few
V: TRBV5-4

DNA: TGTGCCAGCAGCCCGGAGCCGTCCCTACATCCCGGACAGCTCGGCTACACCTTC
CDR3: CASSPEPSLHPGQLGYTF
J: TRBJ1-2
D: .
size: .
V: TRBV7-2

DNA: TGTGCCAGCAGTTCGGGACAGTTGAACACTGAAGCTTTCTTT
CDR3: CASSSGQLNTEAFF
J: TRBJ1-1
D: TRBD1
size: .
V: TRBV28

DNA: TGTGCCAGCAGCTGGACTAGCGGGCCCTACGAGCAGTACTTC
CDR3: CASSWTSGPYEQYF
J: TRBJ2-7
D: TRBD2
size: .
V: TRBV6-2/TRBV6-3

DNA: TGTGCCAGCAGCCCCCCCTCTATAGGGGACAGTGGAAACACCATATATTTT
CDR3: CASSPPSIGDSGNTIYF
J: TRBJ1-3
D: TRBD1
size: once
V: TRBV28

DNA: TGTGCCAGCTCACCGCTAACTAGCGGGAGATTGGCAGATACGCAGTATTTT
CDR3: CASSPLTSGRLADTQYF
J: TRBJ2-3
D: TRBD2
size: .
V: TRBV18

DNA: TGTGCCAGCACGCCGGGACAGGGTCCGAATGAGCAGTTCTTC
CDR3: CASTPGQGPNEQFF
J: TRBJ2-1
D: TRBD1
size: .
V: TRBV9

DNA: TGCGCCAGCAGCCAAGGGACAGGGCGGAGTGAAAAACTGTTTTTT
CDR3: CASSQGTGRSEKLFF
J: TRBJ1-4
D: TRBD1
size: .
V: TRBV4-1

DNA: TGTGCCAGCAGCTGGGGGGTTAACTACAATGAGCAGTTCTTC
CDR3: CASSWGVNYNEQFF
J: TRBJ2-1
D: .
size: .
V: TRBV7-9

DNA: TGTGCCAGCAGCGCTGATAGCGGGAGGCCAACCTACGAGCAGTACTTC
CDR3: CASSADSGRPTYEQYF
J: TRBJ2-7
D: TRBD2
size: .
V: TRBV7-2

DNA: TGTGCCAGCAGCCCCCCGGGCAGGGAAGAGACCCAGTACTTC
CDR3: CASSPPGREETQYF
J: TRBJ2-5
D: .
size: .
V: TRBV9

DNA: TGTGCCAGCAGCTTAGCATTGGGACAGAGCTACAATGAGCAGTTCTTC
CDR3: CASSLALGQSYNEQFF
J: TRBJ2-1
D: TRBD1
size: .
V: TRBV7-9

DNA: TGCGCCAGCAGACCCCGGTCGGGGGGCGATGAAAAACTGTTTTTT
CDR3: CASRPRSGGDEKLFF
J: TRBJ1-4
D: .
size: .
V: TRBV4-3

DNA: TGTGCCAGTATCGGGACAGGGGGCGCGGGTGGCTACACCTTC
CDR3: CASIGTGGAGGYTF
J: TRBJ1-2
D: TRBD1
size: .
V: TRBV19

DNA: TGTGCCAGCTCACCACTCCGGGACATAGGCAAAAACATTCAGTACTTC
CDR3: CASSPLRDIGKNIQYF
J: TRBJ2-4
D: .
size: .
V: TRBV18

DNA: TGTGCCTGGAGGATTAGCGGGCAGGAGACCCAGTACTTC
CDR3: CAWRISGQETQYF
J: TRBJ2-5
D: TRBD2
size: few
V: TRBV30

DNA: TGTGCCAGCAGTTACCTCCTAAGCTACGAGCAGTACTTC
CDR3: CASSYLLSYEQYF
J: TRBJ2-7
D: .
size: .
V: TRBV6-2/TRBV6-3

DNA: TGTGCCAGCAGCCAAGAGACAGGGGCCAACACCGGGGAGCTGTTTTTT
CDR3: CASSQETGANTGELFF
J: TRBJ2-2
D: TRBD1
size: .
V: TRBV4-2

DNA: TGTGCCAGCAGCGAACTTTTGGCTGAAGCTTTCTTT
CDR3: CASSELLAEAFF
J: TRBJ1-1
D: .
size: .
V: TRBV7-9

DNA: TGTGCCAGCAGCCAAACAGGGGGAGATTCACCCCTCCACTTT
CDR3: CASSQTGGDSPLHF
J: TRBJ1-6
D: TRBD1
size: few
V: TRBV11-2

DNA: TGTGCCAGTAGCTGGGGGCAGATTTTCAATCAGCCCCAGCATTTT
CDR3: CASSWGQIFNQPQHF
J: TRBJ1-5
D: .
size: .
V: TRBV19